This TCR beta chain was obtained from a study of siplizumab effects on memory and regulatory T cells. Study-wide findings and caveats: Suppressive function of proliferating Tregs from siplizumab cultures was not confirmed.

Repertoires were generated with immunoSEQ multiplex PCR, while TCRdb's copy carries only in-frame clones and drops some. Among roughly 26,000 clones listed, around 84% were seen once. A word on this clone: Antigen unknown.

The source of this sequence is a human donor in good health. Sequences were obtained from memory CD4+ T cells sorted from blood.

CDR3 protein: CASSLDGQTMNTEAFF. CDR3 DNA sequence: TGCGCCAGCAGCTTGGATGGACAGACCATGAACACTGAAGCTTTCTTT. This chain links TRBV5-1 with TRBJ1-1; D is possibly TRBD1 (6 bases). CDR1 and CDR2 from the germline V gene are SGHRS and YFSETQ. Deletions cut 0 bases from V and 0 bases from J, with 12 bases between. The CDR3 totals 16 residues.